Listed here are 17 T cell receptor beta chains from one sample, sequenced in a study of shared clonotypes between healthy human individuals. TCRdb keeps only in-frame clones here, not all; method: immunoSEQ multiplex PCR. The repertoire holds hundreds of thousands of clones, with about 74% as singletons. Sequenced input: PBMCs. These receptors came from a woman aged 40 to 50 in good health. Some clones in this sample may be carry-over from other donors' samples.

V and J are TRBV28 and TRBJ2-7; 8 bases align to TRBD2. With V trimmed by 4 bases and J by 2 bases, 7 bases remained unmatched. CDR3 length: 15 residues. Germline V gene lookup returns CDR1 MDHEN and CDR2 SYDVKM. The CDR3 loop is CASSSGLDYPYEQYF. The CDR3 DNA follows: TGTGCCAGCAGTTCGGGACTAGACTATCCCTACGAGCAGTACTTC.

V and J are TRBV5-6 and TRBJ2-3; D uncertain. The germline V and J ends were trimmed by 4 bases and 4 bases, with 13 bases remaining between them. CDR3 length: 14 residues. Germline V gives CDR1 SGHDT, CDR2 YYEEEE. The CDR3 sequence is CASSAKGWADTQYF. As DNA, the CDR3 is TGTGCCAGCAGCGCCAAAGGATGGGCAGATACGCAGTATTTT.

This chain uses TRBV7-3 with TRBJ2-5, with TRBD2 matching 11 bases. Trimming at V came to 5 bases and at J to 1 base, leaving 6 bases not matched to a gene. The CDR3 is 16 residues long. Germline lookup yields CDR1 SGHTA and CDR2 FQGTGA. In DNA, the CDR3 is TGTGCCAGCAGCCTCGGACTAGCGGGTGGCCAAGAGACCCAGTACTTC. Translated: CASSLGLAGGQETQYF.

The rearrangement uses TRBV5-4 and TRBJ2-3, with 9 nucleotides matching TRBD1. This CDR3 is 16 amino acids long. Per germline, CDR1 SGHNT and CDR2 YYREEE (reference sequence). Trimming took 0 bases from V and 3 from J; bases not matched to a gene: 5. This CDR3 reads CASSLGRTGETDTQYF. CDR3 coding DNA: TGTGCCAGCAGCTTGGGGAGGACAGGGGAGACAGATACGCAGTATTTT. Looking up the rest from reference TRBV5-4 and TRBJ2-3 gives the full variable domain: ETGVTQSPTHLIKTRGQQVTLRCSSQSGHNTVSWYQQALGQGPQFIFQYYREEENGRGNFPPRFSGLQFPNYSSELNVNALELDDSALYLCASSLGRTGETDTQYFGPGTRLTVL.

CDR3 region: CASSPPVTETQYF. For the CDR3, the DNA is TGTGCCAGCTCACCACCCGTAACGGAGACCCAGTACTTC. The chain couples TRBV18 to TRBJ2-5; D not resolved. The CDR3 spans 13 residues. Germline lookup yields CDR1 KGHSH and CDR2 LQKENI. V shed 0 bases and J shed 5 bases, with 7 bases lying between them.

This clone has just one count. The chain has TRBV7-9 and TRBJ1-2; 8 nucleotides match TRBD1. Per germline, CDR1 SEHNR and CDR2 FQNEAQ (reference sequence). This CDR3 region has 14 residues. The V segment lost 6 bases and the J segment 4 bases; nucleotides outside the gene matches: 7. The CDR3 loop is CASRADREFYGYTF. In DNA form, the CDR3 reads TGTGCCAGCAGGGCGGACAGGGAGTTCTATGGCTACACCTTC.

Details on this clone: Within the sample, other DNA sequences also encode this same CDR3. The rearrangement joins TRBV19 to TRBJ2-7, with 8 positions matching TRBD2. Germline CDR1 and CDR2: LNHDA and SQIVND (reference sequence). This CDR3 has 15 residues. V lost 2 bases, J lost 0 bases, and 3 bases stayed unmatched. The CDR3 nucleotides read TGTGCCAGTAGTATACTAGCGGGTAGCTCCTACGAGCAGTACTTC. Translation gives CASSILAGSSYEQYF.

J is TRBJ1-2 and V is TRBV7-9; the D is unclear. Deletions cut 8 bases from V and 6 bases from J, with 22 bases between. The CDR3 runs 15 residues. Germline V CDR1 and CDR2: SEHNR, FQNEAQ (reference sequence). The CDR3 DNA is TGTGCCAGCGCGTATAACACCCCCAAGGAAAATGGCTACACCTTC. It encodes CASAYNTPKENGYTF.

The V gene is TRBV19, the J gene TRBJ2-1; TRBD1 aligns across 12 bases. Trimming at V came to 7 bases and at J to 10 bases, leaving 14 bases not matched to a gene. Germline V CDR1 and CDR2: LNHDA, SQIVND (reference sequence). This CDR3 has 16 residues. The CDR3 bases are TGTGCCAGTACACGACTTGCGGGACAGGGGGCTTGGGAGCAGTTCTTC. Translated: CASTRLAGQGAWEQFF.

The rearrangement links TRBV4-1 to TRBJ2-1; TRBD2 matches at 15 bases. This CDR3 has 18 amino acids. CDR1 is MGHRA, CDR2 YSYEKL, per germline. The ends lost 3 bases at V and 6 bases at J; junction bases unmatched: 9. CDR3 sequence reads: CASSHPGTSGRKGNEQFF. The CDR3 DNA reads TGCGCCAGCAGCCACCCTGGGACTAGCGGGAGGAAGGGCAATGAGCAGTTCTTC.

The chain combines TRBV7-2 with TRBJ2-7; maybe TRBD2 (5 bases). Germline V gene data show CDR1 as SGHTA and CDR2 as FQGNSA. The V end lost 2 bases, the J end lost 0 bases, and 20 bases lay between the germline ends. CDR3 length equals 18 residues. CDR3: CASSLSNDWRASSYEQYF. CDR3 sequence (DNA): TGTGCCAGCAGCTTATCAAATGATTGGCGGGCCTCCTCCTACGAGCAGTACTTC. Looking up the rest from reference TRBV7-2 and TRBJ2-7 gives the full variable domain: GAGVSQSPSNKVTEKGKDVELRCDPISGHTALYWYRQSLGQGLEFLIYFQGNSAPDKSGLPSDRFSAERTGGSVSTLTIQRTQQEDSAVYLCASSLSNDWRASSYEQYFGPGTRLTVT.

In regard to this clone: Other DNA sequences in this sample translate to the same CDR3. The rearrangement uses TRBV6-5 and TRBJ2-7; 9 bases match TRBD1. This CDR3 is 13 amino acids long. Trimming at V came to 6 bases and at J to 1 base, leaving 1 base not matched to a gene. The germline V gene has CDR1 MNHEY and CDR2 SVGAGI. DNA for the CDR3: TGTGCCAGCAGGGGGACAGGGTCCTACGAGCAGTACTTC. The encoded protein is CASRGTGSYEQYF.

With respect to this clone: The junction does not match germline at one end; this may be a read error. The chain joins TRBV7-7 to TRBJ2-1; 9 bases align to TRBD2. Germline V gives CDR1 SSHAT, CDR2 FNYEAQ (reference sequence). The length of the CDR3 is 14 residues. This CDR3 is CASSSLSGRGEQFF. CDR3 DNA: TGTGCTAGCAGCTCCCTTAGCGGGAGAGGTGAGCAGTTCTTC.

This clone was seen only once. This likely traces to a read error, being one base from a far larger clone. The CDR3, as DNA: TGTGCCACGGGACTAGCCAATGAGCAGCTCTTC. Amino acid sequence: CATGLANEQLF. This chain connects TRBV15 to TRBJ2-1, with 9 bases that match TRBD2. The CDR3 runs to 11 residues. Germline V gene lookup returns CDR1 LNHNV and CDR2 YYDKDF (reference sequence). Complete variable domain (other parts from reference TRBV15 and TRBJ2-1): DAMVIQNPRYQVTQFGKPVTLSCSQTLNHNVMYWYQQKSSQAPKLLFHYYDKDFNNEADTPDNFQSRRPNTSFCFLDIRSPGLGDTAMYLCATGLANEQLFGPGTRLTVL.

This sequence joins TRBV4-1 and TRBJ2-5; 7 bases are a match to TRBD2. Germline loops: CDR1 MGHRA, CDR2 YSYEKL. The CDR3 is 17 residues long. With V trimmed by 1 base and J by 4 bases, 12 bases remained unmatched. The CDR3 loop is CASSQGGLGGSGETQYF. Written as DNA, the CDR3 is TGCGCCAGCAGCCAAGGTGGTCTTGGCGGGAGTGGAGAGACCCAGTACTTC.

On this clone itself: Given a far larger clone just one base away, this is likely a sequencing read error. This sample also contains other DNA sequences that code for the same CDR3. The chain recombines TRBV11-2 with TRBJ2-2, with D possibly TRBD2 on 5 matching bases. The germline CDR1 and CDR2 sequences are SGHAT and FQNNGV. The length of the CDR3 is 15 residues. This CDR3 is CASSTTYPNTGELFF. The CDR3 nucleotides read TGTGCCAGCAGCACCACTTACCCGAACACCGGGGAGCTATTTTTT.

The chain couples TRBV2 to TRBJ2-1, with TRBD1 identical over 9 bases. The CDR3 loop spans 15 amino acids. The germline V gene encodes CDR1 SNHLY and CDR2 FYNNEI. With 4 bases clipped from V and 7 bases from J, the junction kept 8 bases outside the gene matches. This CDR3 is CASSGTGGPGNEQFF. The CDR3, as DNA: TGTGCCAGCAGTGGAACAGGGGGCCCGGGGAATGAGCAGTTCTTC.